The 6 T cell receptor beta chains presented below share a single source sample, sequenced in a study of post-analysis software for immune sequencing data. Study observations and caveats: When patients were compared with controls, 4 or 5 TRBV segments were more frequent, TRBV5-6, TRBV5-1 and TRBV20-1 among them.

These receptors' targets are unknown. Unique-molecular-identifier-tagged TCR beta cDNA libraries were used. MiXCR was run by TCRdb on the PCR reads, yielding one entry per CDR3 protein. The profile shows more than 450,000 distinct CDR3 sequences, roughly 46% of them singletons. The sequencing sample was made of blood. These receptors were obtained from a girl aged 10-17 years with multiple sclerosis.

The rearrangement links TRBV5-1 to TRBJ1-2; no firm D call. Germline V gene sequence: CDR1 SGHRS, CDR2 YFSETQ. The CDR3 has 12 amino acids. The V end lost 4 bases, the J end lost 5 bases, and 9 bases lay between the germline ends. The CDR3 DNA sequence: TGCGCCAGCAGCGACGACCGGTATGGCTACACCTTC. Translation: CASSDDRYGYTF.

A word on this clonotype: No conserved phenylalanine or tryptophan is present at the end of the CDR3, so a read error is the likely explanation. The genes are TRBV6-6 and TRBJ2-7; 7 bases align to TRBD2. Germline values: CDR1 MNHNY, CDR2 SVGAGI (reference sequence). This CDR3 has 15 residues. Trimming cost V 2 bases and J 0 bases; bases outside gene matches: 4. The CDR3 loop is CASSYRGGSSYEQYC. CDR3 sequence (DNA): TGTGCCAGCAGTTACAGGGGCGGGAGCTCCTACGAGCAGTACTGC.

This chain connects TRBV20-1 to TRBJ2-1; the match to TRBD2 covers 12 bases. The CDR3 extends over 15 amino acids. Germline V gene data show CDR1 as DFQATT and CDR2 as SNEGSKA (reference sequence). V dropped 3 bases and J dropped 8; count of bases not matched to a gene: 8. CDR3 sequence reads: CSASFGLAGRYEQFF. Here the CDR3 DNA reads TGCAGTGCTAGTTTCGGACTAGCGGGGAGGTATGAGCAGTTCTTC.

The chain joins TRBV6-1 to TRBJ1-2; D gene uncertain. V was pared by 3 bases and J by 2 bases, with 7 bases between. CDR1 and CDR2 (germline): MNHNS, SASEGT. This CDR3 has 13 amino acids. The CDR3 loop reads CASSETRNYGYTF. As DNA, the CDR3 is TGTGCCAGCAGTGAGACGAGAAACTATGGCTACACCTTC.

V and J are TRBV2 and TRBJ2-2; D may be TRBD1 (5 bases). V was trimmed by 7 bases and J by 1 base, leaving 10 bases between them. This CDR3 contains 14 residues. Germline CDR1 is SNHLY and CDR2 is FYNNEI. CDR3 in DNA: TGTGCCAGCATGGACATATGGAACACCGGGGAGCTGTTTTTT. It is translated as CASMDIWNTGELFF.

The V and J genes are TRBV6-5 and TRBJ2-1, with TRBD2 matching 7 bases. Trimming cost V 2 bases and J 2 bases; bases outside gene matches: 12. Germline loops: CDR1 MNHEY, CDR2 SVGAGI. The CDR3 is made up of 18 amino acids. CDR3 coding DNA: TGTGCCAGCAGTTACGACTTGGGGGGGATGTGGCCCTACAATGAGCAGTTCTTC. Protein: CASSYDLGGMWPYNEQFF.